One sample yielded the 27 T cell receptor beta chains listed below, sequenced in a study of blood T cell repertoires in COVID-19 (dated by TCRdb to about 2020). Libraries were built with the immunoSEQ multiplex PCR assay. TCRdb provides this immuneACCESS table in a form limited to in-frame rearrangements. Some clones are lacking; in checked studies, under half of them reflect an unresolved V gene, and why the rest are absent is not known. The sample profile shows some 240,000 clones; over 75% of them were found once. The top ten hold 2% to 3% of the sample. Material: peripheral blood. The receptors come from an older woman with COVID-19, enrolled during active disease.

This clone came up once. The rearrangement links TRBV19 to TRBJ1-2, with TRBD1 matching over 7 bases. CDR3 length: 16 amino acids. V shed 4 bases and J 5 bases; nucleotides not matched to a gene: 13. Germline-derived CDR1 and CDR2 are LNHDA and SQIVND (reference sequence). The CDR3 is CASSTPDRPGVYGYTF. Written as DNA, the CDR3 is TGTGCCAGTAGTACCCCGGACAGGCCGGGGGTATATGGCTACACCTTC.

This clone was observed once. The chain recombines TRBV9 with TRBJ2-7; the match to TRBD2 covers 10 bases. The V segment lost 3 bases and the J segment 4 bases; nucleotides outside the gene matches: 7. The CDR3 runs 15 residues. Germline assignment: CDR1 SGDLS and CDR2 YYNGEE. The CDR3 region is CASSGATLAGYEQYF. DNA for the CDR3: TGTGCCAGCAGCGGGGCGACACTAGCGGGGTACGAGCAGTACTTC.

The V gene is TRBV10-3, the J gene TRBJ2-2; TRBD1 matches 9 bases. The CDR3 is made up of 15 amino acids. Germline CDR1 is ENHRY and CDR2 is SYGVKD. After removal of 2 bases from V and 5 bases from J, the junction contained 3 bases not matched to a gene. The CDR3 nucleotides read TGTGCCATCAGTGAGGGGACAGGGTGGACCGGGGAGCTGTTTTTT. Encoded protein: CAISEGTGWTGELFF.

This chain links TRBV19 with TRBJ1-1; tentative D call: TRBD1 (5 bases). CDR1 is LNHDA, CDR2 SQIVND, per germline (reference sequence). This CDR3 has 15 amino acids. V was pared by 3 bases and J by 7 bases, with 18 bases between. CDR3 protein: CASSIPQGGRNEAFF. CDR3 sequence (DNA): TGTGCCAGTAGTATCCCGCAGGGTGGGAGGAATGAAGCTTTCTTT.

CDR3 nucleotides: TGTGCCAGCTCACCAACTTGGGAGGGCTATGGCTACACCTTC. This encodes CASSPTWEGYGYTF. The J gene is TRBJ1-2, the V gene TRBV18; D not resolved. The V gene lost 2 bases and the J gene lost 4 bases, with 11 bases spanning the gap. CDR1 is KGHSH, CDR2 LQKENI, per germline. The CDR3 runs to 14 residues.

The V and J genes are TRBV6-6 and TRBJ1-5; a weak D match, TRBD1 (5 bases). This CDR3 comprises 15 residues. CDR1 and CDR2 from the germline V gene are MNHNY and SVGAGI (reference sequence). V lost 6 bases, J lost 1 base, and 13 bases lay in between. DNA of the CDR3: TGTGCCAGCAGACCCGAAGGGGCGAGCAATCAGCCCCAGCATTTT. Protein: CASRPEGASNQPQHF.

V and J are TRBV19 and TRBJ2-2; D is perhaps TRBD2 (6 bases). Germline V gene data show CDR1 as LNHDA and CDR2 as SQIVND (reference sequence). V lost 6 bases, J lost 1 base, and 15 bases lay in between. The CDR3 totals 16 residues. CDR3 protein: CASSALRTKNTGELFF. CDR3 DNA: TGTGCCAGTAGCGCCCTACGGACTAAGAACACCGGGGAGCTGTTTTTT.

This clone was seen only a few times. The chain uses TRBV3-1 (or the pseudogene TRBV3-2) and TRBJ1-3, with D hard to call. This CDR3 is 14 amino acids long. The germline V gene encodes CDR1 LGHDT and CDR2 YNNKEL (reference sequence). The V end was cut by 1 base, the J end by 4 bases, with 8 bases between. The CDR3 region is CASSQGQIGNTIYF. Here the CDR3 DNA reads TGTGCCAGCAGCCAAGGCCAGATCGGAAACACCATATATTTT.

The V gene is TRBV7-6, the J gene TRBJ2-7; a weak D match, TRBD1 (7 bases). The V gene lost 5 bases and the J gene lost 4 bases, with 18 bases spanning the gap. Germline CDR1 SGHVS, CDR2 FNYEAQ. This CDR3 contains 15 residues. The CDR3, as DNA: TGTGCCAGCAGCCCCGCGCGGGACAGACCTTACGAGCAGTACTTC. Residues: CASSPARDRPYEQYF. Together with reference TRBV7-6 and TRBJ2-7, the CDR3 gives the full variable domain: GAGVSQSPRYKVTKRGQDVALRCDPISGHVSLYWYRQALGQGPEFLTYFNYEAQQDKSGLPNDRFSAERPEGSISTLTIQRTEQRDSAMYRCASSPARDRPYEQYFGPGTRLTVT.

The chain uses TRBV23-1 and TRBJ1-3; D call uncertain. TRBV23-1 is recorded as an ORF, its role being uncertain. The CDR3 extends over 17 amino acids. V lost 4 bases and J 5 bases, leaving 21 bases between the germline ends. The CDR3 here is CASSPVPSREGRNTIYF. CDR3 bases: TGCGCCAGCAGTCCTGTCCCTTCCCGGGAAGGTAGAAACACCATATATTTT.

This clone appeared once. The chain joins TRBV7-2 to TRBJ1-6, with D possibly being TRBD1 (6 bases). Germline CDR1 and CDR2: SGHTA and FQGNSA. Trimming took 5 bases from V and 9 from J, leaving 14 bases between them. The CDR3 covers 14 residues. The CDR3 DNA reads TGTGCCAGCAGCGCAGACAGGTTAAGTTCACCCCTCCACTTT. This translates into CASSADRLSSPLHF.

This clone was found a few times. The chain uses TRBV3-1 (or the pseudogene TRBV3-2) and TRBJ1-2; TRBD1 matches at 7 bases. V trimming: 0 bases; J trimming: 6 bases; junction bases outside the gene matches: 4. CDR1 and CDR2 (germline): LGHDT, YNNKEL (reference sequence). CDR3 size: 14 residues. In nucleotides, the CDR3 is TGTGCCAGCAGCCAAGATCAGGGGGTGGATGGCTACACCTTC. Residues: CASSQDQGVDGYTF.

In nucleotides, the CDR3 is TGTGCCAGCAGGCGGGGCCCCTACGAGCAGTACTTC. Encoded protein: CASRRGPYEQYF. The V and J genes are TRBV2 and TRBJ2-7, with D perhaps matching TRBD2 (6 bases). The CDR3 runs 12 residues. CDR1 is SNHLY, CDR2 FYNNEI, per germline. V was shortened by 6 bases and J by 2 bases, with 8 bases between the two germline ends.

This clone was seen just once. The chain carries TRBV19 and TRBJ1-5; D remains ambiguous. Trimming removed 3 bases from V and 0 bases from J, with 9 bases in between. This CDR3 spans 15 amino acids. Per the germline V gene, CDR1 is LNHDA and CDR2 is SQIVND (reference sequence). CDR3 bases: TGTGCCAGTAGTATTAGGCAGGCTAGCAATCAGCCCCAGCATTTT. Encoded protein: CASSIRQASNQPQHF.

This clone was observed a few times. The chain recombines TRBV7-9 with TRBJ2-5; D uncertain. Germline V gene sequence: CDR1 SEHNR, CDR2 FQNEAQ (reference sequence). This CDR3 is 13 amino acids long. V dropped 5 bases and J dropped 5 bases, with 12 bases sitting between them. The CDR3 DNA reads TGTGCCAGCAGCCACCGGAGTATGGAGACCCAGTACTTC. It is translated as CASSHRSMETQYF.

This clone was seen only a few times. The genes are TRBV3-1 (or the pseudogene TRBV3-2) and TRBJ1-3; D remains unclear. CDR1 is LGHDT and CDR2 is YNNKEL in the germline V gene (reference sequence). V lost 4 bases and J 4 bases, leaving 11 bases between the germline ends. The CDR3 consists of 14 residues. DNA for the CDR3: TGTGCCAGCAGCCCCCGCTCTGAGGGAAACACCATATATTTT. It codes for CASSPRSEGNTIYF.

This clone was seen only once. The V call is TRBV3-1 (or the pseudogene TRBV3-2), the J call TRBJ2-1; 10 bases fit TRBD1. This CDR3 has 15 residues. CDR1 is LGHDT and CDR2 is YNNKEL in the germline V gene (reference sequence). The ends lost 1 base at V and 4 bases at J; junction bases unmatched: 1. The CDR3 spells CASSQGQGAYNEQFF. The CDR3 region has the DNA TGTGCCAGCAGCCAAGGACAGGGGGCTTACAATGAGCAGTTCTTC.

V usage is TRBV27 and J usage is TRBJ2-1, with a tentative D call TRBD2 (5 bases). Germline V gene lookup returns CDR1 MNHEY and CDR2 SMNVEV (reference sequence). Trimming removed 3 bases from V and 9 bases from J, with 18 bases in between. The CDR3 has 15 amino acids. CDR3 in DNA: TGTGCCAGCAGTTTCTTGGTGGGAGAAGTGGGTGAGCAGTTCTTC. It is translated as CASSFLVGEVGEQFF.

This clone was found once. The V and J genes are TRBV15 and TRBJ2-7; 8 bases are shared with TRBD1. The ends lost 0 bases at V and 3 bases at J; junction bases unmatched: 4. The CDR3 is 15 residues long. The germline V gene has CDR1 LNHNV and CDR2 YYDKDF (reference sequence). The CDR3 sequence: CATSRDAGGVYEQYF. The CDR3 coding sequence is TGTGCCACCAGCAGAGATGCAGGGGGCGTCTACGAGCAGTACTTC.

This sequence joins TRBV19 and TRBJ1-1; D unclear. Trimming stripped 5 bases from V and 0 bases from J, with 7 bases between. The germline V gene has CDR1 LNHDA and CDR2 SQIVND (reference sequence). The CDR3 loop spans 13 amino acids. The CDR3 is CASSLTMNTEAFF. The CDR3 DNA is TGTGCCAGTAGTCTTACTATGAACACTGAAGCTTTCTTT.

The chain joins TRBV10-3 to TRBJ1-1; TRBD1 aligns across 7 bases. The V gene end was trimmed by 6 bases and the J gene end by 4 bases; junction bases not matched to a gene: 8. This CDR3 spans 14 amino acids. CDR1 and CDR2 (germline): ENHRY, SYGVKD. The CDR3 nucleotides read TGTGCCATCAGCCGGACAGGTCCGTCCACTGAAGCTTTCTTT. Encoded protein: CAISRTGPSTEAFF.

J is TRBJ1-1 and V is TRBV14; the match to TRBD1 covers 9 bases. The V gene's germline CDR1 is SGHDN and CDR2 FVKESK. The CDR3 consists of 15 residues. V was clipped by 0 bases and J by 5 bases; unmatched bases: 4. The CDR3 region has the DNA TGTGCCAGCAGCCAAGATCAGGACAGGGGTACTGAAGCTTTCTTT. The encoded protein is CASSQDQDRGTEAFF. The complete variable domain, with remaining parts taken from reference TRBV14 and TRBJ1-1, reads EAGVTQFPSHSVIEKGQTVTLRCDPISGHDNLYWYRRVMGKEIKFLLHFVKESKQDESGMPNNRFLAERTGGTYSTLKVQPAELEDSGVYFCASSQDQDRGTEAFFGQGTRLTVV.

V usage is TRBV19 and J usage is TRBJ1-1; no firm D call. The CDR3 consists of 13 residues. V was cut by 1 base and J by 5 bases, with 8 bases left in between. CDR1 LNHDA and CDR2 SQIVND come from the germline V gene (reference sequence). The CDR3 region has the DNA TGTGCCAGTAGTATAGGTCTTTCGACTGAAGCTTTCTTT. Residues: CASSIGLSTEAFF.

This chain's CDR3 is CASSPRQGAEETQYF. CDR3 coding DNA: TGTGCCAGCTCACCCAGACAGGGGGCTGAGGAGACCCAGTACTTC. This chain joins TRBV18 and TRBJ2-5; the match to TRBD1 covers 10 bases. CDR3 size: 15 residues. The V gene end was trimmed by 3 bases and the J gene end by 5 bases; junction bases not matched to a gene: 6. Per the germline V gene, CDR1 is KGHSH and CDR2 is LQKENI.

The rearrangement uses TRBV6-2 or TRBV6-3 and TRBJ1-1; D gene uncertain. There are 15 residues in the CDR3. CDR1 and CDR2 from the germline V gene are MNHEY and SVGEGT. The germline V and J ends were trimmed by 3 bases and 0 bases, with 11 bases remaining between them. The CDR3 here is CASSYHGNLNTEAFF. The CDR3 DNA reads TGTGCCAGCAGTTATCATGGCAATTTGAACACTGAAGCTTTCTTT.

The genes are TRBV20-1 and TRBJ2-7, with D perhaps TRBD1 or TRBD2 (5 bases each). This CDR3 has 14 residues. Trimming took off 3 bases at V and 6 bases at J, with 18 bases between the two ends. CDR1 and CDR2 from the germline V gene are DFQATT and SNEGSKA (reference sequence). The CDR3 loop is CSASGGDRLPEQYF. In nucleotides, the CDR3 is TGCAGTGCTAGTGGGGGAGACCGACTCCCCGAGCAGTACTTC.

The V gene is TRBV4-3, the J gene TRBJ1-1; 7 bases are a match to TRBD1. This CDR3 contains 15 residues. Germline-derived CDR1 and CDR2 are LGHNA and YSLEER. V gave up 2 bases and J gave up 6 bases; unmatched junction bases: 9. CDR3 protein: CASSQNPDRESEAFF. CDR3 nucleotide sequence: TGCGCCAGCAGCCAAAACCCCGACAGGGAGTCTGAAGCTTTCTTT.